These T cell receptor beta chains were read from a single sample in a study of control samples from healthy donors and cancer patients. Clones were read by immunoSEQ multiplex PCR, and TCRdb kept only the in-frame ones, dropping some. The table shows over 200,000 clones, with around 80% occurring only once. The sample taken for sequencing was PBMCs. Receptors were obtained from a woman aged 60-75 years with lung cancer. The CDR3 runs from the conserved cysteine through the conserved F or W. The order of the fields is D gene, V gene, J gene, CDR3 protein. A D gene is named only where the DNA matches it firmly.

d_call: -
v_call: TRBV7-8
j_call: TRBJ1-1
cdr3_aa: CASSFSNSGAFF

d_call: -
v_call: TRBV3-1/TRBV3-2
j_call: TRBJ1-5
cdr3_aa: CASSQVGGDQPQHF

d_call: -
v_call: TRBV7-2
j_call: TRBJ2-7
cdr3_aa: CASSLVNRVEQYF

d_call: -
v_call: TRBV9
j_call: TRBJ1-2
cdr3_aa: CASFGGEERGGGYTF

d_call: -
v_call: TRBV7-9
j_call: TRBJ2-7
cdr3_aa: CASSPSTVGGYEQYF

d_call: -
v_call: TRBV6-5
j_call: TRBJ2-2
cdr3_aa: CASSFGTRGTGELFF

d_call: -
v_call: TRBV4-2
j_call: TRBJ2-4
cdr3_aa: CASSYGTAAGHQNIQYF

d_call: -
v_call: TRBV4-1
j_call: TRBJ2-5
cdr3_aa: CASSQEISRRQETQYF

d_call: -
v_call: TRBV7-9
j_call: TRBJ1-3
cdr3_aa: CASSLGVSGNTIYF

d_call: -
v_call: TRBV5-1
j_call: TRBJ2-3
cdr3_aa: CASSSPTDTQYF

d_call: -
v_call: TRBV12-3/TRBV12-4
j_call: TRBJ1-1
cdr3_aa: CASSFLGAEAFF

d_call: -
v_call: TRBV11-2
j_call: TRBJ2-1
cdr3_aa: CASSLSDLFNEQFF

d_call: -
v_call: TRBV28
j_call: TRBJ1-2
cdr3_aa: CAGRDLNYGYTF

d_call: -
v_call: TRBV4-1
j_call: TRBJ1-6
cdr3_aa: CASSQEPGATTSPLHF

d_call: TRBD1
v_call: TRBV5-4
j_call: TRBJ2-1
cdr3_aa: CASSWTGGNEQFF

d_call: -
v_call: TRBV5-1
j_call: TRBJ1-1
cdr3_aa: CASSAATANTEAFF

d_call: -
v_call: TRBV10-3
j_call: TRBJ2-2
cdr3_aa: CAISERTVNTGELFF

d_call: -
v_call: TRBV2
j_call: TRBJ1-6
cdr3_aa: CASTSSSYNSPLHF

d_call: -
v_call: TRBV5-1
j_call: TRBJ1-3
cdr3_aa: CASSDSSSGNTIYF

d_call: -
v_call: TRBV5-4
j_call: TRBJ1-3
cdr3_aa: CASSLSTVSGNTIYF

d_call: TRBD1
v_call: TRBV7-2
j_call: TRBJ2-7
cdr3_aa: CASSYRGKVQYEQYF

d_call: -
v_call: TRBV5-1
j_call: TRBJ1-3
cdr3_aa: CASSLSLPGNTIYF

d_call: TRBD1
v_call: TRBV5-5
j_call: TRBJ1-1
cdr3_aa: CASSWQGGNVNTEAFF

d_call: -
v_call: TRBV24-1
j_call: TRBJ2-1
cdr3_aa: CATSDPAPRGSNEQFF

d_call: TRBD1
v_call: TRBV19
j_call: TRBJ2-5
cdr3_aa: CASSTGTGLGETQYF

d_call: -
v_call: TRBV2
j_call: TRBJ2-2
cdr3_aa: CASRTGSTTGELFF

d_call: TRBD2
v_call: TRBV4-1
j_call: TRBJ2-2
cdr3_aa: CASSQVSREGTGELFF

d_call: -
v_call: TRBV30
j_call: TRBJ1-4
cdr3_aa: CAWSVLSEKLFF

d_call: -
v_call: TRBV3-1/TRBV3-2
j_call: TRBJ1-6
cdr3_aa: CASSQATSPLHF

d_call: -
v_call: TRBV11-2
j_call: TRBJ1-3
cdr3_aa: CASRAGLNSGNTIYF

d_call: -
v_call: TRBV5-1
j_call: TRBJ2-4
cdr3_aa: CASSLEGTGNIQYF

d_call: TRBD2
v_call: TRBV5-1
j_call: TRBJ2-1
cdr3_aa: CASTALAGIGNEQFF

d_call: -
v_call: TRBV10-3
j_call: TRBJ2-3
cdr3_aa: CAISGQGTDTQYF

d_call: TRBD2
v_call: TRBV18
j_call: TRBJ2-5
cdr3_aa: CASSLGLAGQETQYF

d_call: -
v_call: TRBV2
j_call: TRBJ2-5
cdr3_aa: CASSVSSGRLQETQYF

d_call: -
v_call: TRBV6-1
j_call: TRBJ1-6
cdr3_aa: CASSEWTAVTPLHF

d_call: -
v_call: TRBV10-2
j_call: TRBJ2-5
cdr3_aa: CASSDTYSLGGTQYF

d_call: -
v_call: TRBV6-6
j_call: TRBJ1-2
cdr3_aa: CASSTRQFNYGYTF

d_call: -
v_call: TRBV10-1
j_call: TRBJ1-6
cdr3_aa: CASSTGLNSPLHF

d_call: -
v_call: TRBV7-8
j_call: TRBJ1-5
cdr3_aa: CASSLAGVGVVNQPQHF

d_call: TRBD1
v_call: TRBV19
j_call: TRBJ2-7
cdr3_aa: CASSLGQGYEQYF

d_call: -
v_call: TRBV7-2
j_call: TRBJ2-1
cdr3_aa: CASSLVSTSNEQFF